This T cell receptor (beta chain) is drawn from a study of blood T cell repertoires in COVID-19. Overall study context: Acute and convalescent COVID-19 samples came from the United States, Italy and Spain.

Enrolled through a virtual design, the participants were between roughly 18 and 95 years of age and came from about two dozen US areas. The repertoire was sequenced with immunoSEQ multiplex PCR; TCRdb's copy has only in-frame clones and lacks some. The sample contains around 310,000 clones, roughly nine tenths of which appear only once. V lost 5 bases to trimming and J lost 3 bases, with 13 bases between them. CDR1 and CDR2 (germline): LNHDA, SQIVND (reference sequence). CDR3 length: 14 residues. Sequencing was done on a sample of PBMCs or T cells enriched from blood (not recorded which). This sequence was found in a woman younger than 45 who had recovered from COVID-19. The V call is TRBV19, the J call TRBJ1-1; D is possibly TRBD1 (5 bases). CDR3 sequence (DNA): TGTGCCAGTAGTGCCAAGACAGAGGACACTGAAGCTTTCTTT. Encoded protein: CASSAKTEDTEAFF.